This record covers a single T cell receptor (beta chain). Trimming removed 6 bases at V and 7 bases at J, with 22 bases between. The CDR3 runs 15 residues. The V gene's germline CDR1 is MNHEY and CDR2 SMNVEV (reference sequence). The source of the sample is a study of blood T cell repertoires in COVID-19. The overall study: Spain, Italy and the United States supplied samples that represented acute and convalescent COVID-19. PBMCs, B-cell-depleted T cells, or T cells provided the cDNA or gDNA that made up the material.

In the original workflow: From reference gene primer amplification, estimates of nucleated cell counts were derived. Profiled with immunoSEQ multiplex PCR; TCRdb holds only in-frame clones, not every one. That table is the source of V, J and clone size, and D and trimming were worked out from the DNA. Among 65,000 to 85,000 clones, over 75% were seen once, and the ten largest hold 11%. This clonotype originated in a young woman with acute or convalescent COVID-19. J is TRBJ2-7 and V is TRBV27; D not certain. The sequenced sample consisted of peripheral blood. The CDR3 DNA follows: TGTGCCAGCAGACCGATCATAACCAACTATGGGGAGCAGTACTTC. Translating it yields CASRPIITNYGEQYF.